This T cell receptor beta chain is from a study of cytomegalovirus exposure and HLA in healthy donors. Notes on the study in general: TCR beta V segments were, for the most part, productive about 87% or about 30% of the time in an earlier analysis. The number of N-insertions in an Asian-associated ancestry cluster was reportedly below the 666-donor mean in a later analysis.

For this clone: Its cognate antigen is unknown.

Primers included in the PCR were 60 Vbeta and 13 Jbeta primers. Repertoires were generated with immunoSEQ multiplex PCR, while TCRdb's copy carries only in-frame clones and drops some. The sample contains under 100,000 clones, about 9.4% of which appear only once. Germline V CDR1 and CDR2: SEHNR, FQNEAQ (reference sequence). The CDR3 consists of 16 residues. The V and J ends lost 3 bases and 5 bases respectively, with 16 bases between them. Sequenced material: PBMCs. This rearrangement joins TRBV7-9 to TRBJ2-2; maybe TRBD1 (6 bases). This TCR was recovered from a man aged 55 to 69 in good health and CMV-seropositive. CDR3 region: CASSFGRGFGTGELFF. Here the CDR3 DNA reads TGTGCCAGCAGCTTCGGCAGGGGATTCGGGACCGGGGAGCTGTTTTTT.